This T cell receptor (beta chain) was profiled in a study of tumor-infiltrating lymphocytes in primary liver carcinoma. Whole-study results and caveats: Paired tumor-adjacent and tumor-blood samples overlapped less than tumor region pairs did. The study found only about 7-25% of top clones in all five tumor regions.

The CDR3 runs to 16 residues. The germline gives CDR1 MDHEN, CDR2 SYDVKM. Constant-region priming of roughly 500 ng total RNA yielded TCR beta cDNA. Slightly modified ARM-PCR, run as three nested multiplex PCR rounds, produced the TCR beta libraries. The study ran its first two PCR rounds for roughly 10 cycles each, using TRBV1-TRBV30 forward primers and a C-beta reverse primer. TCRdb itself ran the multiplex PCR reads through MiXCR, one entry per CDR3 protein. Found here are more than 45,000 distinct CDR3 sequences, over 70% of them singletons; the top ten hold approximately 30%. A word on this clonotype: Its antigen is still unknown. A much larger clone differs from this one at a single base, so this may be a read error.

It was from approximately 22-30 mg of unsorted bulk tissue that RNA and DNA were co-extracted. Sequencing was carried out using liver tumor tissue from sampling region 3. Noted subset: tumor region T3, left-lateral pole. The genes are TRBV28 and TRBJ1-5, with D unclear. The TCR originated in a man aged 35 to 55 with primary liver carcinoma and hepatitis B virus infection. The DNA of the CDR3 is TGTGCCGGCAGTTCGGCCGGGGAATTGGTCAATCAGCCCCATCATTTT. Protein product: CAGSSAGELVNQPHHF.